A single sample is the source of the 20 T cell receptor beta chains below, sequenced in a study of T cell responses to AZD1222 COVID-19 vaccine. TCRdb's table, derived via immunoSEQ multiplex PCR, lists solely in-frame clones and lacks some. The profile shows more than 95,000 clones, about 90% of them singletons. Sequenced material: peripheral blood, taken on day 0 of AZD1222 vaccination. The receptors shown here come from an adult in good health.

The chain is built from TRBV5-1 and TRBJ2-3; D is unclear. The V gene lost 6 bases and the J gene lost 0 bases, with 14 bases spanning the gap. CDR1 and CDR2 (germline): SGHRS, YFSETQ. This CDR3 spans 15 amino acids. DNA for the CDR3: TGCGCCAGCACCCAGACGACACCTAGCACAGATACGCAGTATTTT. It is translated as CASTQTTPSTDTQYF.

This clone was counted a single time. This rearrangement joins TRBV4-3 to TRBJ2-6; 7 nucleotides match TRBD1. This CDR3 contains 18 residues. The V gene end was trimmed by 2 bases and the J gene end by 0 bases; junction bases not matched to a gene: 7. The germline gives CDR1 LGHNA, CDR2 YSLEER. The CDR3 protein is CASSQPGQISSGANVLTF. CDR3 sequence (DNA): TGCGCCAGCAGCCAACCGGGACAGATCAGCTCTGGGGCCAACGTCCTGACTTTC.

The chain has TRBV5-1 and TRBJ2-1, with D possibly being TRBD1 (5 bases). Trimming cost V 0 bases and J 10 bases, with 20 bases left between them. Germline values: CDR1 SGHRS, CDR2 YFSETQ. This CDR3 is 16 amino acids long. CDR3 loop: CASSLDIGATISEQFF. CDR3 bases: TGCGCCAGCAGCTTGGACATTGGGGCTACAATCTCGGAGCAGTTCTTC.

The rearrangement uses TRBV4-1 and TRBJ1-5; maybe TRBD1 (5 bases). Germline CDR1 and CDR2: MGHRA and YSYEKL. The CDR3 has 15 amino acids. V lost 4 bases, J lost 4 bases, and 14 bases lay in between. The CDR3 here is CASSPRGGTNQPQHF. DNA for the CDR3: TGCGCCAGCAGCCCGCGGGGAGGGACTAATCAGCCCCAGCATTTT.

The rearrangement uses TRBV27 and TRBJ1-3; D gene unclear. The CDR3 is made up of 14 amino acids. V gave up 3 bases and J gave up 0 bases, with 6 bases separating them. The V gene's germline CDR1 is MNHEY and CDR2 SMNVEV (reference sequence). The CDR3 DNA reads TGTGCCAGCAGTTTTCGGGGCTCTGGAAACACCATATATTTT. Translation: CASSFRGSGNTIYF.

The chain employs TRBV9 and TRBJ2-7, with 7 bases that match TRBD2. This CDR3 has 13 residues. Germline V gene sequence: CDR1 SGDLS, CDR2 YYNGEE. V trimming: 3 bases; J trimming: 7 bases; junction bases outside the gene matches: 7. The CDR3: CASSGAGLPEQYF. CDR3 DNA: TGTGCCAGCAGCGGGGCGGGACTACCAGAGCAGTACTTC.

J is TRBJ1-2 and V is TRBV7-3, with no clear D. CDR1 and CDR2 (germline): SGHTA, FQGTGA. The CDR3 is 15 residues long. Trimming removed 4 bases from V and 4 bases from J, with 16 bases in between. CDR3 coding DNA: TGTGCCAGCAGCTCCGAAGGGTCAGGAGCCTATGGCTACACCTTC. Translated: CASSSEGSGAYGYTF. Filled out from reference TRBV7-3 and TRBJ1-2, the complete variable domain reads GAGVSQTPSNKVTEKGKYVELRCDPISGHTALYWYRQSLGQGPEFLIYFQGTGAADDSGLPNDRFFAVRPEGSVSTLKIQRTERGDSAVYLCASSSEGSGAYGYTFGSGTRLTVV.

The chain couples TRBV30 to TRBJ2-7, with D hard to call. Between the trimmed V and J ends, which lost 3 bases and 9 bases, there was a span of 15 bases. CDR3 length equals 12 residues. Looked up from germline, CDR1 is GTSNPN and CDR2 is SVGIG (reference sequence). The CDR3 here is CAWSSGLMGQYF. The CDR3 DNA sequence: TGTGCCTGGAGCTCCGGTCTTATGGGGCAGTACTTC.

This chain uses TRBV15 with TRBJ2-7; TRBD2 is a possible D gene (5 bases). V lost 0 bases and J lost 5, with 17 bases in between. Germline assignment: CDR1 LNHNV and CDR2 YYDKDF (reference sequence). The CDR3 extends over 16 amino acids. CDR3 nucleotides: TGTGCCACCAGCAGAGATTTCTTCCAGGAGGTCCACGAGCAGTACTTC. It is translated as CATSRDFFQEVHEQYF.

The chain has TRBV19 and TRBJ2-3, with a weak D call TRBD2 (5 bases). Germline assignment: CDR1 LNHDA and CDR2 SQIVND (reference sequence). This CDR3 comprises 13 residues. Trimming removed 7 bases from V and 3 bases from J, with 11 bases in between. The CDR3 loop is CASNPGSTDTQYF. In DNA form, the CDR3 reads TGTGCCAGTAACCCGGGATCTACAGATACGCAGTATTTT.

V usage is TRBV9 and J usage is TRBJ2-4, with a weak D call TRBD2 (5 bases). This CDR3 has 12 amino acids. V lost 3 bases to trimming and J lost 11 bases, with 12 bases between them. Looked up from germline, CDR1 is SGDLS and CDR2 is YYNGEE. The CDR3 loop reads CASSASAGFQYF. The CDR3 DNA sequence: TGTGCCAGCAGCGCATCGGCGGGTTTTCAGTACTTC.

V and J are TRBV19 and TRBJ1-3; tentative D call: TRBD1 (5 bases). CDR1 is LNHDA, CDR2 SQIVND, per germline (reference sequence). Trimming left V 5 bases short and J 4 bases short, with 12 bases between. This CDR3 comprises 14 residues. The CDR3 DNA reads TGTGCCAGTAGTCCCGGGCAGGGAGGAAACACCATATATTTT. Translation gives CASSPGQGGNTIYF.

CDR3 in amino acids: CASSLTTGDYEQYF. The CDR3 DNA sequence: TGTGCCAGCAGCTTAACGACAGGGGACTACGAGCAGTACTTC. V usage is TRBV5-4 and J usage is TRBJ2-7; 8 bases are shared with TRBD1. The CDR3 totals 14 residues. Germline V gene lookup returns CDR1 SGHNT and CDR2 YYREEE (reference sequence). V lost 2 bases, J lost 3 bases, and 4 bases stayed unmatched.

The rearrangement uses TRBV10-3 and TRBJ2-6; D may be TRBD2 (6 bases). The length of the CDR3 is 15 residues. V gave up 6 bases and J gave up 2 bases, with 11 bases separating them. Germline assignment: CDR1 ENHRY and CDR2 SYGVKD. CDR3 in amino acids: CAISQGEAGANVLTF. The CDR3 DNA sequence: TGTGCCATCAGCCAAGGGGAGGCTGGGGCCAACGTCCTGACTTTC.

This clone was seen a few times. Here the CDR3 DNA reads TGTGCCAGCAGCTTGGTCCGGGGGGACTATGGCTACACCTTC. Residues: CASSLVRGDYGYTF. This chain joins TRBV5-6 and TRBJ1-2, with a tentative D call TRBD1 (5 bases). The CDR3 has 14 amino acids. Deletions cut 0 bases from V and 3 bases from J, with 9 bases between. Per germline, CDR1 SGHDT and CDR2 YYEEEE.

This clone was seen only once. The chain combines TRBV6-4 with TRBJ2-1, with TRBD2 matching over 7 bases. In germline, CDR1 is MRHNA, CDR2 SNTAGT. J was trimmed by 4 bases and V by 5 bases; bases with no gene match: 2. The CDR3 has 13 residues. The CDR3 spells CASSWTRYNEQFF. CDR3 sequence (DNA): TGTGCCAGCAGTTGGACTAGATACAATGAGCAGTTCTTC.

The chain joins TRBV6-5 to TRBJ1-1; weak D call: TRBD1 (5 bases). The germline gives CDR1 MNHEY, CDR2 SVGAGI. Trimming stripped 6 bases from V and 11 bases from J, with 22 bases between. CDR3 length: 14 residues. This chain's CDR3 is CASSPVIQGGMAFF. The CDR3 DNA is TGTGCCAGCAGCCCCGTAATTCAGGGCGGTATGGCTTTCTTT.

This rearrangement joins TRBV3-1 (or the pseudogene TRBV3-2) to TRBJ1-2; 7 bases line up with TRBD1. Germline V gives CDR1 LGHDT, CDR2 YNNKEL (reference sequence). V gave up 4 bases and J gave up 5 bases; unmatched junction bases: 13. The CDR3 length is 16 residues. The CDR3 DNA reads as TGTGCCAGCAGCCCCGTTTCTGACAGGGCCCTTTATGGCTACACCTTC. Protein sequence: CASSPVSDRALYGYTF.

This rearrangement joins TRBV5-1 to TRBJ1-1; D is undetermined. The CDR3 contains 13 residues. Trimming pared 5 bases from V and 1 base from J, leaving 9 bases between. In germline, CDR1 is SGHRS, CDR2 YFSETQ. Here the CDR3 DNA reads TGCGCCAGCAGACCCTATACGAACACTGAAGCTTTCTTT. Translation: CASRPYTNTEAFF.

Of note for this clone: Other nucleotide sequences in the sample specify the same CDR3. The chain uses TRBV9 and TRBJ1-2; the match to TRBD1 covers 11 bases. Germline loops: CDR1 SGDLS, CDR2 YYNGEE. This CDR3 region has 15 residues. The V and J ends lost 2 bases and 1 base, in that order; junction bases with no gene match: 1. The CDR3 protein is CASSVGTGGNYGYTF. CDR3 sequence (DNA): TGTGCCAGCAGCGTGGGGACAGGGGGTAACTATGGCTACACCTTC.